This T cell receptor beta chain was sequenced in a study of cytomegalovirus exposure and HLA in healthy donors. Findings and caveats of the study: Later analysis associated a missense DCLRE1C variant with TCR beta V- and J-gene trimming. Later analysis suggested links between common viral pathogens and several top significant clusters.

The sample holds a few counts of this clone. Antigen: not known. The germline CDR1 and CDR2 sequences are SGHTA and FQGNSA. With 6 bases clipped from V and 5 bases from J, the junction kept 10 bases outside the gene matches. The CDR3 totals 15 residues. Researchers ran the PCR with 60 Vbeta and 13 Jbeta primers. Only in-frame clones appear in the TCRdb table, and some are missing; sequencing was by immunoSEQ multiplex PCR. The table lists under 200,000 clones, approximately 77% of them singletons. The source is a male donor in good health and CMV-seropositive. The rearrangement uses TRBV7-2 and TRBJ2-1; TRBD1 aligns across 7 bases. The sequenced material came from PBMCs. CDR3 protein: CASRQRQGHDNEQFF. The CDR3 nucleotides are TGTGCCAGCAGGCAGCGACAGGGCCACGACAATGAGCAGTTCTTC.